This T cell receptor (beta chain) was sequenced in a study of blood T cells in healthy people across ages. The second PCR ran roughly 6 to 12 cycles with a sample-barcoded 5' primer and J-beta primers. One entry per CDR3 protein, called by TCRdb with MiXCR from the 5' RACE reads. The sample holds hundreds of thousands of distinct CDR3 sequences, around 45% seen once. This CDR3 is 11 amino acids long. The germline CDR1 and CDR2 sequences are DFQATT and SNEGSKA (reference sequence). The V and J ends lost 4 bases and 7 bases respectively, with 7 bases between them. This chain links TRBV20-1 with TRBJ1-4; no reliable D call. The receptor comes from a woman aged 55-70 years in good health. The source material was blood. CDR3 in amino acids: CSATVPEKLFF. DNA of the CDR3: TGCAGTGCTACAGTCCCTGAAAAACTGTTTTTT.